This TCR beta chain was obtained from a study of T cells in Graves' hyperthyroidism and ophthalmopathy (dated by TCRdb to about 2019). For the study in its entirety: Peripheral blood samples were taken at the time of initial diagnosis, prior to any treatment. A discovery cohort of about a hundred patients, 43 with Graves' ophthalmopathy and about 58 with stable Graves' hyperthyroidism, was used to find distinguishing TCR V-J signatures. Prospective prediction of ophthalmopathy was tested in an independent validation cohort of some 19 hyperthyroidism patients and around 16 patients who later progressed to ophthalmopathy. The 85 to 100 discovery patients were divided at random into training and test sets in a 7:3 ratio. In addition, the study compared T-cell repertoires in thyroid tissue and in blood from 6 or 7 Graves' hyperthyroidism patients. Following sampling, methimazole starting at 30 mg daily was given to hyperthyroidism patients, and high-dose intravenous methylprednisolone was given to ophthalmopathy patients. TCR Vbeta CDR3 sequencing of 120 to 150 peripheral blood samples (more than 40 ophthalmopathy, 75 hyperthyroidism and roughly 17 progressor patients) is reported in the paper.

Ophthalmopathy patients had moderately to severely active disease, Clinical Activity Score of at least 3, NOSPECS grade of at least 4, and duration under 3 months. Exclusion was applied to patients with uncontrolled infections, other autoimmune diseases, pregnancy or lactation. Diagnoses relied on clinical symptoms, serum thyroxine and TRAb, thyroid ultrasound and orbital computed tomography. PBMCs were separated from 10 ml of fresh peripheral blood using Ficoll-Paque density gradient centrifugation. Trizol reagent was used to extract total RNA, and RNA quality was then checked on an Agilent 2100 Bioanalyzer. This clonotype was seen repeatedly, ten times or more. Its antigen is currently not known. Base qualities are missing; no much larger clone stands one base away. Amplification of TCR beta CDR3 regions was carried out from RNA transcripts. The first round of RT-PCR for the TCR CDR3 was performed with the HTBI primer set and the Qiagen OneStep RT-PCR kit. Libraries were constructed in a second round of multiplex PCR, after which size selection and purification were performed. The libraries were sequenced on an Illumina HiSeq2000 using paired-end 100 bp reads. From the authors' description of their analysis: SOAPnuke was used to process the raw data, throwing out any read that contained adapters or uncalled bases, had a mean Phred below 15, or lacked an exact constant-primer or identifier match. COPE v1.2.5 was used to merge high-quality paired reads, and clonotypes were defined as unique nucleotide sequences. MiTCR v1.1 was used to align the clonotypes against IMGT TRBV, TRBD and TRBJ reference segments. Only V-J combinations with frequency above 0.0001, covering 99% to 99.2% of repertoires, were analysed. The TCS score was defined as the ratio of F50 (clonal expansion) to E x V (chaos), calculated using BLOSUM62-based TCRdist between CDR3 peptides within each V-J. Welch's t-statistics and random forest reduced some 510 V-J features to roughly 13, which were used in a naive Bayes classifier (R e1071). The Morisita-Horn index was used to measure how similar the thyroid and blood repertoires were. TCRdb reanalyzed the raw reads on its own, using fastp at Q25 for trimming and MiXCR for clone calling, and kept in-frame beta chains. Every distinct CDR3 protein forms one entry, paired with its most common genes and DNA. Here the V and J calls rest on TCRdb's processing, not on the authors' analysis. This sample gives about 610,000 distinct CDR3 sequences in total; about 15% of them show up just once. The top ten clonotypes cover 4% to 5.5% of the sample.

V is clipped by 6 bases and J by 1 base, and the sequence between their germline boundaries is 13 bases long. The CDR3 goes from the cysteine to the phenylalanine over 14 residues. Only the CDR3 region is kept as DNA, spanning 42 bases read in frame from base 1. From a lookup of the germline V gene, CDR1 and CDR2 are ENHRY and SYGVKD. What the work shows at the level of the full study, not this receptor alone: A 13 V-J signature model separated ophthalmopathy from stable hyperthyroidism, with approximately 87% sensitivity and about 81% specificity in cross-validation and 80%/75% in testing. Most expanded thyroid clonotypes (frequency above 0.001) were also found in blood, which suggests that blood repertoires may mirror thyroid immune responses. In validation, the model predicted progression to ophthalmopathy with approximately 70% sensitivity and over 72% specificity, a median of roughly seven months before onset. No statistical method was used to fix the sample size in advance, and group allocation was not hidden from the investigators.

Input material: blood. This sequence originates from a woman aged 40-49 years with Graves' ophthalmopathy. This receptor chain uses TRBV10-3 and TRBJ2-7, with the D gene possibly TRBD1 or TRBD2, each one fitting 5 bases. The encoded CDR3 is CAIRPGAQSYEQYF. The nucleotides read TGTGCCATCAGGCCCGGGGCCCAATCCTACGAGCAGTACTTC.